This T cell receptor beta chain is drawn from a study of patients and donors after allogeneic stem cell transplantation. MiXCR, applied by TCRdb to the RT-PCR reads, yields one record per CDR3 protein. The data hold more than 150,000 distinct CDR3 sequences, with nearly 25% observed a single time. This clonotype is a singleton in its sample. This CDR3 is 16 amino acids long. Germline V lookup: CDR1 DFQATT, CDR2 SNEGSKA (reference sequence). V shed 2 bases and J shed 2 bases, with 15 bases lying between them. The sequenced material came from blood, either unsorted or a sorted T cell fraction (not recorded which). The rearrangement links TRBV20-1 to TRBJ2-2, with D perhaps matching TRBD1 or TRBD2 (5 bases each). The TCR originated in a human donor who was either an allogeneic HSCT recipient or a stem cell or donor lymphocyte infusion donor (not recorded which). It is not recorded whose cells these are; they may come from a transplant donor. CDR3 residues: CSARNRGPSNTGELFF. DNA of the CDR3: TGCAGTGCTAGAAACCGGGGACCGAGCAACACCGGGGAGCTGTTTTTT.